This TCR beta chain was sequenced during a study of identical twins. Findings of the study overall: Weaker excess twin sharing was seen among beta out-of-frame sequences. In zero-insertion analyses, partial confounding could arise from invariant MAIT and iNKT cells.

After template switching added a universal primer site, the resulting cDNA carried unique molecular identifiers. MiXCR, applied by TCRdb to the 5' RACE reads, yields one record per CDR3 protein. This table holds 350,000 to 450,000 distinct CDR3 sequences, 15% to 20% found once. As for this clonotype: Its matching antigen is unknown.

This receptor was obtained from a man in his fifties or sixties in good health. The sequenced material came from naive T cells sorted from blood.

CDR3 coding DNA: TGCAGCGTTGCACCCAGCACAGATACGCAGTATTTT. Encoded protein: CSVAPSTDTQYF. The chain uses TRBV29-1 and TRBJ2-3; D remains ambiguous. The ends were cut back, 4 bases at V and 0 bases at J, with 5 bases in the middle. Germline loops: CDR1 SQVTM, CDR2 ANQGSEA. The CDR3 covers 12 residues.